This TCR beta chain was profiled in a study of cytomegalovirus exposure and HLA in healthy donors. General study results and limits: Most sequenced TCRs were rare (though some public TCRs occurred in many donors). Among TCR beta chains, those listed as cytomegalovirus-associated numbered more than 150. There were a few CMV-associated chains whose specificity for CMV antigens was confirmed in vitro. Reportedly, diagnosis of cytomegalovirus status by the classifier showed high specificity and sensitivity.

In this sample, this clone turned up once. Its specificity is unknown. TCRdb's table, derived via immunoSEQ multiplex PCR, lists solely in-frame clones and lacks some. The table shows some 220,000 clones, with about nine tenths occurring only once. The sequenced sample was PBMCs. This receptor was obtained from a woman between 18 and 29 years old in good health and CMV-seronegative.

The CDR3: CASSSSGTSNYEQYF. The DNA for the CDR3 is TGTGCCAGCAGCTCAAGCGGGACTAGCAATTACGAGCAGTACTTC. The chain joins TRBV5-4 to TRBJ2-7; 9 positions agree with TRBD2. The CDR3 has 15 residues. V trimming: 3 bases; J trimming: 4 bases; junction bases outside the gene matches: 8. Looked up from germline, CDR1 is SGHNT and CDR2 is YYREEE (reference sequence).